Sequencing of this TCR beta chain was carried out in a study of blood T cell repertoires in COVID-19 (dated by TCRdb to the early 2020s). Looking at the study overall: The collaborator samples originated in the United States, Italy and Spain and spanned the acute and convalescent phases of COVID-19. The repertoires were made available in a free public database intended to serve as a resource for research on the immune response to SARS-CoV-2. Where available, HLA class I and class II types were taken from metadata supplied by the sample provider and were not determined by assay-based typing. The material from the prospective study consisted of cDNA or gDNA derived from T cells, B-cell-depleted T cells, or PBMCs. The dataset comprised deeply sampled blood TCRbeta repertoires from subjects exposed to, actively infected with, or recovered from COVID-19. Sample metadata almost always included a de-identified subject ID, COVID-19 status, age in years and sex. Samples were obtained from the ongoing ImmuneRACE study (first 160 participants) and from about 1,300 subjects provided by 6 global collaborators. General study outcomes and caveats: How much clinical and demographic metadata was included differed by source and by participant, and the metadata was provided uncurated.

The CDR3, cysteine through phenylalanine, is 15 amino acids long. CDR3 DNA is the only sequence kept; it has 45 bases, read in frame from the first base. V loses 0 bases, J loses 3 bases, and the germline ends lie 12 bases apart. Sequences SGHTA (CDR1) and FQGNSA (CDR2) are obtained from the germline V gene. TCRbeta CDR3 regions were amplified from genomic DNA using the immunoSEQ Assay, a bias-controlled multiplex PCR. The authors processed their data as follows. Within the assay, amplification of reference gene primers was used to estimate how many nucleated cells each sample contained. To quantify the absolute abundance of each unique TCRbeta CDR3 rearrangement, sequence reads were collapsed and filtered. For each sample, productive Simpson clonality was calculated by taking the square root of Simpson's diversity index across productive rearrangements. TCRdb holds this immuneACCESS table with in-frame rearrangements only. Some clones are missing; in checked studies, unresolved V genes explain under half, and the rest has no known cause. V and J calls and clone size are given by that table; D and trimming were obtained from the DNA. Here the sample has 90,000 to 100,000 clones; roughly 85% occur a single time. Of the sample, over 35% is held by the ten largest clones.

A note on this clone: Its antigen specificity is not known. No base quality information exists; no much larger clone differs at one position.

Collaborating institutions collected whole blood in K2EDTA tubes following their own protocols. Collaborator samples were shipped for TCRbeta analysis as frozen whole blood, isolated PBMCs, or DNA extracted from either sample type. Sequences were obtained from peripheral blood. The rearrangement joined TRBV7-2 to TRBJ2-7, with the D segment identity uncertain. The TCR comes from a man aged 80 or over with acute or convalescent COVID-19. The DNA reads TGTGCCAGCAGCTTAGCGGCCCAATCGCTCTACGAGCAGTACTTC. The translation is CASSLAAQSLYEQYF.